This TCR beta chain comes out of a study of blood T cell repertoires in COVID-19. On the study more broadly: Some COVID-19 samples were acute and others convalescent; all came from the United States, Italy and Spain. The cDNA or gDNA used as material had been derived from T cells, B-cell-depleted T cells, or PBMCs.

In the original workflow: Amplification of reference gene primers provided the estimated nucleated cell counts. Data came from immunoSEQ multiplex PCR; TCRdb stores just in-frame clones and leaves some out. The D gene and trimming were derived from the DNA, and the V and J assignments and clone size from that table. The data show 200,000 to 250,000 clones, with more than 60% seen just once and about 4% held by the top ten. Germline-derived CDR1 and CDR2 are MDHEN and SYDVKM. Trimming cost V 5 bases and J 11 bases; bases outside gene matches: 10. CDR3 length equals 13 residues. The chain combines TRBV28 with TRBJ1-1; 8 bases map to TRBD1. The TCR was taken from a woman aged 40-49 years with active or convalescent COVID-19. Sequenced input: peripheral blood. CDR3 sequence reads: CASSLGTGLGAFF. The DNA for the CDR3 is TGTGCCAGCAGTCTCGGGACAGGACTCGGGGCTTTCTTT.